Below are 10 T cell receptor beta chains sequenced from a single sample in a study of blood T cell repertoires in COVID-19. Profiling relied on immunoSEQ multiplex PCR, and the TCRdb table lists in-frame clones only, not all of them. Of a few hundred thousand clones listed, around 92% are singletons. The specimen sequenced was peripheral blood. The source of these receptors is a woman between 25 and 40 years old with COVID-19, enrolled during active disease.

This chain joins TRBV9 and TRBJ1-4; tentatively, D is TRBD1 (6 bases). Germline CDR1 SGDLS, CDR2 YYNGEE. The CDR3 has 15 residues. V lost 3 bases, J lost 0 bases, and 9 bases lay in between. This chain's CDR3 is CASSAKGATNEKLFF. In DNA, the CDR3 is TGTGCCAGCAGCGCCAAGGGGGCAACTAATGAAAAACTGTTTTTT.

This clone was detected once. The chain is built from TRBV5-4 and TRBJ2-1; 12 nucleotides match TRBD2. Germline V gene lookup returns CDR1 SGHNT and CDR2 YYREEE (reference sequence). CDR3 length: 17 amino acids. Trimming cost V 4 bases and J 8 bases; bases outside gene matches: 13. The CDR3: CASSGIKRTSGNYEQFF. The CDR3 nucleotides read TGTGCCAGCAGCGGAATAAAAAGGACTAGCGGGAACTATGAGCAGTTCTTC. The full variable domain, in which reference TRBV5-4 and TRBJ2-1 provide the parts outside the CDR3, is ETGVTQSPTHLIKTRGQQVTLRCSSQSGHNTVSWYQQALGQGPQFIFQYYREEENGRGNFPPRFSGLQFPNYSSELNVNALELDDSALYLCASSGIKRTSGNYEQFFGPGTRLTVL.

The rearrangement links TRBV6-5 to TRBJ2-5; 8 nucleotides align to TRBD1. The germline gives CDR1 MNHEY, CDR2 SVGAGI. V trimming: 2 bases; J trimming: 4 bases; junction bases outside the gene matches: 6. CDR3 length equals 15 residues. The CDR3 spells CASSYPGQGGETQYF. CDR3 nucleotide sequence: TGTGCCAGCAGTTACCCTGGACAGGGAGGAGAGACCCAGTACTTC.

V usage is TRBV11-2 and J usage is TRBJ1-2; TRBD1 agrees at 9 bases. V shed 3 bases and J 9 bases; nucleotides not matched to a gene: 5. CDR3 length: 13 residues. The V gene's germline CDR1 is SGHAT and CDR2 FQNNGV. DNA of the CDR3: TGTGCCAGCAGCTTCAGGACAGGGGAAAGCTACACCTTC. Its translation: CASSFRTGESYTF.

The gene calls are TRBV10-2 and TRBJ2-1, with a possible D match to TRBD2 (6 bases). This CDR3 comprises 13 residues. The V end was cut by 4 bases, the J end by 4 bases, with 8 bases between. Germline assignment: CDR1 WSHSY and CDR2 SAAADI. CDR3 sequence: CASSGGVYNEQFF. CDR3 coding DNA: TGCGCCAGCAGTGGCGGGGTTTACAATGAGCAGTTCTTC.

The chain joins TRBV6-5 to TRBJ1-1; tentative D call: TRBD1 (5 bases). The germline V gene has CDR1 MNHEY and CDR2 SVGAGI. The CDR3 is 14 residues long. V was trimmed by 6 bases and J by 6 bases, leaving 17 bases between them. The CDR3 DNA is TGTGCCAGCAGCAAAGGCGGTTGGGGGGCTGAAGCTTTCTTT. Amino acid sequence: CASSKGGWGAEAFF.

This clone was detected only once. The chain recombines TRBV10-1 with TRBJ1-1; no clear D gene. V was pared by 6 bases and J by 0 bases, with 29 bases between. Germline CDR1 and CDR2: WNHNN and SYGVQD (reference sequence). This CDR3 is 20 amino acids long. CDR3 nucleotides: TGCGCCAGCAGCCCTTTACCGACCTTAACAGCCGGTGACGTGAACACTGAAGCTTTCTTT. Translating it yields CASSPLPTLTAGDVNTEAFF.

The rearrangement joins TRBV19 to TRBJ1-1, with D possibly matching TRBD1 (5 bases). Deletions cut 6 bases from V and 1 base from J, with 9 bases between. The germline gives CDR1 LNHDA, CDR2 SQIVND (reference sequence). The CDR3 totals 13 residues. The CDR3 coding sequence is TGTGCCAGTAGCCAGACAGAGAACACTGAAGCTTTCTTT. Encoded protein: CASSQTENTEAFF.

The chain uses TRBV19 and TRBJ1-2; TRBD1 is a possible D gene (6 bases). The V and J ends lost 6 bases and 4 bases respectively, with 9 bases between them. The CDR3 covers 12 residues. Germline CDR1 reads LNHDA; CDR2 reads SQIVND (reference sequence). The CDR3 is CASRQGIYGYTF. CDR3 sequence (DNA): TGTGCCAGTAGGCAGGGGATCTATGGCTACACCTTC.

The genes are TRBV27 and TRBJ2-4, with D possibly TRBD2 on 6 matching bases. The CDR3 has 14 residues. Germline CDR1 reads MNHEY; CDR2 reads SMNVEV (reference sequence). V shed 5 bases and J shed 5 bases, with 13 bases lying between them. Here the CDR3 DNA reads TGTGCCAGCAGTCCCCGGGACTGGGAAAACATTCAGTACTTC. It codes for CASSPRDWENIQYF.